A single sample is the source of the 14 T cell receptor beta chains below, sequenced in a study of T-cell reconstitution after alpha-beta-depleted transplantation in children. Preparation of the TCRbeta library was carried out with unique molecular identifiers. TCRdb re-called the PCR reads through MiXCR, storing one row per CDR3 protein. The table has more than 40,000 distinct CDR3 sequences, about 9% seen once. The source was PBMCs, mostly from graft donor cells, collected 60 days after TCRalphabeta/CD19-depleted stem cell transplant. The receptors stem from a male patient aged 2 to 10 who had a stem cell transplant for chronic granulomatous disease, so the T cells may come from the graft donor.

The sample holds many counts of this clonotype. The V call is TRBV20-1, the J call TRBJ2-1; 7 positions match TRBD1. CDR3 length equals 13 residues. From germline, CDR1 is DFQATT and CDR2 SNEGSKA (reference sequence). Trimming took 5 bases from V and 3 from J; bases not matched to a gene: 4. The CDR3 spells CSADRVVYNEQFF. The CDR3 region has the DNA TGCAGTGCTGACAGGGTTGTCTACAATGAGCAGTTCTTC.

The rearrangement joins TRBV20-1 to TRBJ2-5, with TRBD2 matching 8 bases. Looked up from germline, CDR1 is DFQATT and CDR2 is SNEGSKA (reference sequence). Losses at the gene ends were 1 base for V and 5 bases for J; bases not matched to a gene: 3. This CDR3 has 13 residues. This CDR3 reads CSARAGGWETQYF. CDR3 in DNA: TGCAGTGCTAGAGCGGGAGGGTGGGAGACCCAGTACTTC.

The table lists this clonotype with many counts. The V and J genes are TRBV6-5 and TRBJ2-7; TRBD2 aligns across 11 bases. The CDR3 has 16 residues. J gave up 2 bases and V 5 bases, and 8 bases lay outside the gene matches. The germline gives CDR1 MNHEY, CDR2 SVGAGI. CDR3 sequence reads: CASSLQTSGNPYEQYF. DNA of the CDR3: TGTGCCAGCAGTCTTCAGACTAGCGGGAACCCCTACGAGCAGTACTTC.

This clonotype was seen many times. The V and J genes are TRBV3-1 and TRBJ1-6; TRBD1 aligns across 7 bases. The CDR3 is 17 amino acids. Germline loops: CDR1 LGHDT, CDR2 YNNKEL (reference sequence). Germline trimming cut 2 bases from V and 7 bases from J; bases unmatched to any gene: 11. CDR3 sequence reads: CASSQPRTDRANSPLHF. The CDR3 DNA follows: TGTGCCAGCAGCCAACCACGGACCGACAGGGCAAATTCACCCCTCCACTTT.

By sample share, this clonotype is medium-sized. The V call is TRBV29-1, the J call TRBJ2-5; the match to TRBD2 covers 7 bases. The CDR3 runs to 13 residues. From germline, CDR1 is SQVTM and CDR2 ANQGSEA. Trimming took 6 bases from V and 5 from J; bases not matched to a gene: 9. The CDR3 nucleotides are TGCAGCGTCTCGACTAGCCTTAAGGAGACCCAGTACTTC. Protein: CSVSTSLKETQYF.

This clonotype was recorded at least ten times. The chain has TRBV29-1 and TRBJ2-1; 10 bases fit TRBD2. With V trimmed by 3 bases and J by 4 bases, 3 bases remained unmatched. The CDR3 has 14 amino acids. Germline CDR1 and CDR2: SQVTM and ANQGSEA. The CDR3 sequence is CSVDTSGVYNEQFF. The DNA for the CDR3 is TGCAGCGTTGATACTAGCGGGGTTTACAATGAGCAGTTCTTC.

The chain is built from TRBV12-3 or TRBV12-4 and TRBJ1-6, with TRBD1 as a possible D gene (5 bases). This CDR3 has 14 amino acids. Between the trimmed V and J ends, which lost 6 bases and 7 bases, there was a span of 13 bases. The CDR3 bases are TGTGCCAGCAGCCTGCAGGGATTGAATTCACCCCTCCACTTT. Its translation is CASSLQGLNSPLHF.

In its sample, this clonotype was seen many times. This sequence joins TRBV10-3 and TRBJ1-2; unclear D gene. Looked up from germline, CDR1 is ENHRY and CDR2 is SYGVKD. The V end lost 0 bases, the J end lost 0 bases, and 8 bases lay between the germline ends. This CDR3 region has 15 residues. The CDR3 DNA is TGTGCCATCAGTGAGTCGTCAGGAACTAACTATGGCTACACCTTC. Its protein product is CAISESSGTNYGYTF.

This clonotype was detected ten times or more. The chain carries TRBV7-8 and TRBJ2-2; either TRBD1 or TRBD2 may supply D (5 bases each). The CDR3 has 15 residues. V lost 2 bases and J 1 base, leaving 8 bases between the germline ends. Germline values: CDR1 SGHVS, CDR2 FQNEAQ. The CDR3 DNA reads TGTGCCAGCAGCTTACGAGGGGTGAACACCGGGGAGCTGTTTTTT. Protein sequence: CASSLRGVNTGELFF.

This clonotype is a singleton in its sample. This chain links TRBV9 with TRBJ2-7, with D possibly matching TRBD1 (6 bases). The V and J ends lost 3 bases and 6 bases respectively, with 19 bases between them. CDR1 and CDR2 (germline): SGDLS, YYNGEE. This CDR3 is 15 amino acids long. The CDR3 here is CASSAQGSGRGEQYF. DNA of the CDR3: TGTGCCAGCAGCGCTCAGGGGTCAGGACGGGGCGAGCAGTACTTC.

This clonotype has just one count. This could be a read error, since a much larger clone is one nucleotide away. This chain links TRBV20-1 with TRBJ2-1; no clear D gene. CDR1 and CDR2 from the germline V gene are DFQATT and SNEGSKA (reference sequence). This CDR3 spans 16 amino acids. CDR3 region: CCARDRLVGPYNEQFF. The CDR3, as DNA: TGCTGTGCTAGAGATCGGCTGGTGGGTCCCTACAATGAGCAGTTCTTC.

This clonotype was counted ten times or more. The V and J genes are TRBV15 and TRBJ2-1; D may correspond to TRBD1 or TRBD2 (6 bases each). CDR3 size: 14 residues. V was shortened by 8 bases and J by 4 bases, with 15 bases between the two germline ends. Germline V gives CDR1 LNHNV, CDR2 YYDKDF (reference sequence). In DNA, the CDR3 is TGTGCCACCGCCCCTGGCGGGACATACAATGAGCAGTTCTTC. Amino acid sequence: CATAPGGTYNEQFF.

V and J are TRBV30 and TRBJ1-6; 7 bases map to TRBD1. The V and J ends lost 1 base and 0 bases, in that order; junction bases with no gene match: 0. The V gene's germline CDR1 is GTSNPN and CDR2 SVGIG (reference sequence). This CDR3 is built from 15 residues. In nucleotides, the CDR3 is TGTGCCTGGAGTGCAGGGGGCTCCTATAATTCACCCCTCCACTTT. Its protein product is CAWSAGGSYNSPLHF.

This chain links TRBV1 with TRBJ2-5; the listed D gene, TRBD2, was not tested against the DNA. TRBV1 is a pseudogene locus. There are 18 residues in the CDR3. The CDR3 reads CTSSQDGERTIKKETQYF. DNA for the CDR3: TGCACCAGCAGCCAAGATGGGGAGCGAACAATCAAAAAAGAGACCCAGTACTTC.